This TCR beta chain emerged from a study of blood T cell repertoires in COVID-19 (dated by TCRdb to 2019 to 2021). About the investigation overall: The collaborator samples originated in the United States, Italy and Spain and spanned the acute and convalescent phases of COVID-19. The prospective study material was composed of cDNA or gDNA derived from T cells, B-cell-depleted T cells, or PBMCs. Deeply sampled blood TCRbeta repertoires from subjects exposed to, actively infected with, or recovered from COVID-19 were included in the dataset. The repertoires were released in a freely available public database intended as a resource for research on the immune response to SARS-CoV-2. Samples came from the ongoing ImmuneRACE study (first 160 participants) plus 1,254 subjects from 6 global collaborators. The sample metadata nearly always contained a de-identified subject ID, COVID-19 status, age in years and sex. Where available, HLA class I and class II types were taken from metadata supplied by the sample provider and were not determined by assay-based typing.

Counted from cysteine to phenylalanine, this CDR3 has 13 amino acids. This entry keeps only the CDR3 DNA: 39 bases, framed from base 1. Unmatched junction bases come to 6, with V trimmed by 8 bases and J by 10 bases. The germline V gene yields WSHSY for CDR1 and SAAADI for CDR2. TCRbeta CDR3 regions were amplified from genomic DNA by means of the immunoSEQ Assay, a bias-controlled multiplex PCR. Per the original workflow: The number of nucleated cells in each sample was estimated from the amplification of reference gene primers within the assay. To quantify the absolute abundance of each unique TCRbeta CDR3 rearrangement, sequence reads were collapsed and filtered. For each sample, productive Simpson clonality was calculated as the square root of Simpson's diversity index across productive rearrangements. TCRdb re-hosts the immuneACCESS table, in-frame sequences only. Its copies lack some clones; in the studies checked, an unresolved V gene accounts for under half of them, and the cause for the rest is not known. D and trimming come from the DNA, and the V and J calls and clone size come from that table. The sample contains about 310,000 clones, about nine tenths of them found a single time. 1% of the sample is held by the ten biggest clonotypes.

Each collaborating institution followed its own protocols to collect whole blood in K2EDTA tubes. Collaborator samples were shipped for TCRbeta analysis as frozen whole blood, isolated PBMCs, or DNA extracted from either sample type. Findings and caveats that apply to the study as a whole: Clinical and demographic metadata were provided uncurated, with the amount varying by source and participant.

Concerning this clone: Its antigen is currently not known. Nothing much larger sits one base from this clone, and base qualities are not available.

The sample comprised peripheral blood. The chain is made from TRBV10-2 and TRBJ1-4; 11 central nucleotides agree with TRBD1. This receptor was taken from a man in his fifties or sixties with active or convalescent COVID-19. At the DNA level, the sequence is TGCGCCAGCTCGGACAGGGGGCAGGGAAAACTGTTTTTT. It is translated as CASSDRGQGKLFF.